Included here is one TCR beta chain sequence, with context. The record originates from a study of PD-L1 blockade in urothelial cancer. The time point is: pretreatment peripheral blood. From germline, CDR1 is ENHRY and CDR2 SYGVKD. V shed 4 bases and J 4 bases; nucleotides not matched to a gene: 3. CDR3 length: 15 amino acids. Only in-frame clones appear in the TCRdb table, and some are missing; sequencing was by immunoSEQ multiplex PCR. The sample includes 68,000 or so clones, about four fifths seen only once; the top ten take 5.7%. Sequenced here: PBMCs, sampled around atezolizumab (anti-PD-L1) treatment. The receptor was isolated from a man aged 65 to 79 with urothelial cancer. V is TRBV10-3 and J is TRBJ2-7; 14 nucleotides align to TRBD2. CDR3 bases: TGTGCCATCAGTGGGAGGACTAGCGGGAGGTACGAGCAGTACTTC. Translating gives CAISGRTSGRYEQYF.